Listed here are 22 T cell receptor beta chains from one sample, sequenced in a study of beta chain features in type 1 diabetes. Expressed TCRB transcripts were sequenced because the entire RNA isolate underwent reverse transcription. Sequenced by immunoSEQ multiplex PCR; TCRdb stores in-frame clones only, minus some. The sample shows under 800,000 clones, less than 20% of them seen only once. The sequenced sample was naive CD4+ T cells from blood. All receptors derive from a man younger than 35 in good health.

This chain connects TRBV6-1 to TRBJ2-1, with 12 nucleotides matching TRBD2. The CDR3 length is 15 residues. The trim removed 7 bases at V and 6 bases at J, leaving 7 bases unmatched. Germline CDR1 and CDR2: MNHNS and SASEGT. CDR3 in amino acids: CASISSLAGGNEQFF. The DNA of the CDR3 is TGTGCCAGCATCTCGTCACTAGCGGGAGGCAATGAGCAGTTCTTC.

The chain recombines TRBV5-1 with TRBJ1-6; D not certain. Looked up from germline, CDR1 is SGHRS and CDR2 is YFSETQ. V was shortened by 0 bases and J by 7 bases, with 14 bases between the two germline ends. This CDR3 is built from 16 residues. CDR3 loop: CASSLAWEGRNSPLHF. The CDR3 DNA reads TGCGCCAGCAGCTTGGCTTGGGAGGGAAGAAATTCACCCCTCCACTTT.

This clone was counted only a few times. J is TRBJ2-7 and V is TRBV29-1, with 8 bases that match TRBD1. The CDR3 extends over 13 amino acids. The germline CDR1 and CDR2 sequences are SQVTM and ANQGSEA. V dropped 4 bases and J dropped 4; count of bases not matched to a gene: 6. DNA for the CDR3: TGCAGCGTTGTGAGCCAGGGGGCTTACGAGCAGTACTTC. Translation gives CSVVSQGAYEQYF.

Notes on this clone: Distinct nucleotide sequences in the sample also encode this CDR3. The rearrangement joins TRBV9 to TRBJ2-5; maybe TRBD2 (5 bases). V was cut by 0 bases and J by 5 bases, with 11 bases left in between. Germline CDR1 and CDR2: SGDLS and YYNGEE. This CDR3 spans 14 amino acids. As DNA, the CDR3 is TGTGCCAGCAGCGTAGATCGGGGAAGGGAGACCCAGTACTTC. It encodes CASSVDRGRETQYF.

J is TRBJ2-5 and V is TRBV6-5; D is uncertain. The CDR3 totals 10 residues. The ends were cut back, 5 bases at V and 4 bases at J, with 2 bases in the middle. Germline-derived CDR1 and CDR2 are MNHEY and SVGAGI. The chain's CDR3 is CASSAETQYF. The CDR3 nucleotides are TGTGCCAGCAGTGCAGAGACCCAGTACTTC.

This clone was counted a few times. The chain links TRBV28 to TRBJ1-6; weak D call: TRBD1 (6 bases). Deletions cut 7 bases from V and 16 bases from J, with 17 bases between. This CDR3 region has 12 residues. Germline lookup yields CDR1 MDHEN and CDR2 SYDVKM. The CDR3: CASTSPDRQLHF. CDR3 nucleotide sequence: TGTGCCAGCACTTCTCCGGACAGACAGCTCCACTTT. The whole variable domain, filled in from reference TRBV28 and TRBJ1-6, reads DVKVTQSSRYLVKRTGEKVFLECVQDMDHENMFWYRQDPGLGLRLIYFSYDVKMKEKGDIPEGYSVSREKKERFSLILESASTNQTSMYLCASTSPDRQLHFGNGTRLTVT.

The chain uses TRBV5-6 and TRBJ2-7, with D tentatively TRBD1 or TRBD2 (5 bases each). V was shortened by 5 bases and J by 6 bases, with 18 bases between the two germline ends. This CDR3 is built from 14 residues. Germline V lookup: CDR1 SGHDT, CDR2 YYEEEE. CDR3 sequence: CASRTPKRDGEQYF. The CDR3 DNA reads TGTGCCAGCAGGACCCCTAAAAGGGACGGCGAGCAGTACTTC.

The rearrangement uses TRBV2 and TRBJ1-4, with D uncertain. V was trimmed by 7 bases and J by 4 bases, leaving 7 bases between them. CDR3 length: 12 amino acids. The germline CDR1 and CDR2 sequences are SNHLY and FYNNEI. The CDR3 is CASKQINEKLFF. For the CDR3, the DNA is TGTGCCAGCAAACAAATTAATGAAAAACTGTTTTTT.

This clone was observed a few times. The sample contains more than one DNA sequence encoding this CDR3. The rearrangement links TRBV7-9 to TRBJ1-6, with a weak D call TRBD1 (5 bases). Germline CDR1 SEHNR, CDR2 FQNEAQ (reference sequence). The CDR3 length is 13 residues. Trimming took 3 bases from V and 7 from J, leaving 7 bases between them. The CDR3 sequence is CASSLQGNSPLHF. CDR3 DNA sequence: TGTGCCAGCAGCTTGCAGGGCAATTCACCCCTCCACTTT.

The rearrangement uses TRBV25-1 and TRBJ1-1, with 7 bases that match TRBD1. Losses at the gene ends were 6 bases for V and 7 bases for J; bases not matched to a gene: 8. CDR1 is MGHDK and CDR2 is SYGVNS in the germline V gene. The CDR3 loop spans 13 amino acids. CDR3 region: CASRLPGQHEAFF. CDR3 nucleotide sequence: TGTGCCAGCAGGCTCCCGGGACAGCATGAAGCTTTCTTT.

The chain is built from TRBV29-1 and TRBJ2-7; TRBD1 matches 7 bases. Per germline, CDR1 SQVTM and CDR2 ANQGSEA. J lost 2 bases, V lost 6 bases, and 16 bases had no gene match. There are 16 residues in the CDR3. This CDR3 is CSVQNNGQDSTYEQYF. In DNA form, the CDR3 reads TGCAGCGTCCAAAATAACGGACAGGACAGCACCTACGAGCAGTACTTC.

This clone was recorded a few times. The V call is TRBV7-9, the J call TRBJ2-7; 7 nucleotides match TRBD1. The CDR3 spans 15 residues. V lost 5 bases to trimming and J lost 7 bases; unmatched junction nucleotides: 14. Germline CDR1 reads SEHNR; CDR2 reads FQNEAQ (reference sequence). CDR3 amino acids: CASSLIRQGVKEQYF. CDR3 bases: TGTGCCAGCAGCCTCATTCGACAGGGAGTAAAAGAGCAGTACTTC.

This clone showed up just a few times. This rearrangement joins TRBV28 to TRBJ1-1, with 8 positions matching TRBD1. The CDR3 length is 14 residues. After removal of 5 bases from V and 5 bases from J, the junction contained 7 bases not matched to a gene. Germline CDR1 MDHEN, CDR2 SYDVKM. The CDR3 spells CASSMTGVRTEAFF. CDR3 bases: TGTGCCAGCAGTATGACAGGGGTCCGGACTGAAGCTTTCTTT.

V is TRBV9 and J is TRBJ1-1; no firm D call. Germline CDR1 SGDLS, CDR2 YYNGEE. The CDR3 contains 14 residues. V was shortened by 0 bases and J by 1 base, with 7 bases between the two germline ends. CDR3 region: CASSVGQENTEAFF. The CDR3 nucleotides read TGTGCCAGCAGCGTAGGGCAGGAGAACACTGAAGCTTTCTTT. Full variable domain (rest looked up from reference TRBV9 and TRBJ1-1): DSGVTQTPKHLITATGQRVTLRCSPRSGDLSVYWYQQSLDQGLQFLIQYYNGEERAKGNILERFSAQQFPDLHSELNLSSLELGDSALYFCASSVGQENTEAFFGQGTRLTVV.

In this sample, this clone turned up a few times. The chain joins TRBV7-2 to TRBJ2-3; a weak D match, TRBD1 (7 bases). The CDR3 contains 16 residues. The V gene lost 5 bases and the J gene lost 4 bases, with 19 bases spanning the gap. Germline loops: CDR1 SGHTA, CDR2 FQGNSA. The CDR3 DNA is TGTGCCAGCAGCGGAGGGGGCTGGGTAAGGTCAGATACGCAGTATTTT. Its translation: CASSGGGWVRSDTQYF. The variable domain in full, with the rest retrieved from reference TRBV7-2 and TRBJ2-3, is GAGVSQSPSNKVTEKGKDVELRCDPISGHTALYWYRQSLGQGLEFLIYFQGNSAPDKSGLPSDRFSAERTGGSVSTLTIQRTQQEDSAVYLCASSGGGWVRSDTQYFGPGTRLTVL.

The V call is TRBV6-1, the J call TRBJ2-7; D might be TRBD1 or TRBD2, each matching 6 bases. V was clipped by 8 bases and J by 6 bases, with 17 bases between them. The length of the CDR3 is 13 residues. CDR1 and CDR2 (germline): MNHNS, SASEGT. The CDR3 here is CASASVGGLEQYF. DNA of the CDR3: TGTGCCAGCGCGAGCGTAGGGGGGCTCGAGCAGTACTTC.

This clone was seen only a few times. The rearrangement uses TRBV6-1 and TRBJ2-3; D is uncertain. CDR1 is MNHNS and CDR2 is SASEGT in the germline V gene. V lost 8 bases to trimming and J lost 6 bases, with 18 bases between them. This CDR3 spans 14 amino acids. This CDR3 is CASSLLGPADTQYF. The DNA of the CDR3 is TGTGCCAGCTCTCTCCTCGGACCTGCTGATACGCAGTATTTT.

The gene calls are TRBV7-9 and TRBJ1-5; D gene unclear. Looked up from germline, CDR1 is SEHNR and CDR2 is FQNEAQ (reference sequence). The CDR3 consists of 13 residues. The V gene lost 3 bases and the J gene lost 3 bases, with 6 bases spanning the gap. CDR3 in amino acids: CASSFIPNQPQHF. Written as DNA, the CDR3 is TGTGCCAGCAGCTTTATCCCCAATCAGCCCCAGCATTTT.

V and J are TRBV6-5 and TRBJ2-5; 14 bases are a match to TRBD2. Germline trimming cut 6 bases from V and 7 bases from J; bases unmatched to any gene: 1. The CDR3 sequence is 13 residues long. Germline V lookup: CDR1 MNHEY, CDR2 SVGAGI. The CDR3 nucleotides read TGTGCCAGCAGCGGACTAGCGGGAGGGACCCAGTACTTC. It encodes CASSGLAGGTQYF.

The chain combines TRBV7-9 with TRBJ1-5, with a possible D match to TRBD1 (5 bases). V lost 1 base, J lost 0 bases, and 7 bases lay in between. Germline CDR1 SEHNR, CDR2 FQNEAQ (reference sequence). CDR3 length equals 15 residues. In DNA form, the CDR3 reads TGTGCCAGCAGCTTAGGCAGGGATAGCAATCAGCCCCAGCATTTT. Translation: CASSLGRDSNQPQHF.

This rearrangement joins TRBV6-5 to TRBJ1-6; the match to TRBD1 covers 8 bases. The CDR3 is 15 residues long. The junction had 8 bases not matched to a gene; V was cut back by 6 bases and J by 7 bases. From germline, CDR1 is MNHEY and CDR2 SVGAGI. CDR3 DNA: TGTGCCAGCAGGATAAGACAGGGGATGAATTCACCCCTCCACTTT. Its translation: CASRIRQGMNSPLHF.

The chain couples TRBV7-9 to TRBJ2-2; no definite D call. The length of the CDR3 is 15 residues. The ends were cut back, 1 base at V and 5 bases at J, with 11 bases in the middle. The V gene's germline CDR1 is SEHNR and CDR2 FQNEAQ (reference sequence). DNA for the CDR3: TGTGCCAGCAGCTTAGGGGCAGTTCGGACCGGGGAGCTGTTTTTT. Residues: CASSLGAVRTGELFF.